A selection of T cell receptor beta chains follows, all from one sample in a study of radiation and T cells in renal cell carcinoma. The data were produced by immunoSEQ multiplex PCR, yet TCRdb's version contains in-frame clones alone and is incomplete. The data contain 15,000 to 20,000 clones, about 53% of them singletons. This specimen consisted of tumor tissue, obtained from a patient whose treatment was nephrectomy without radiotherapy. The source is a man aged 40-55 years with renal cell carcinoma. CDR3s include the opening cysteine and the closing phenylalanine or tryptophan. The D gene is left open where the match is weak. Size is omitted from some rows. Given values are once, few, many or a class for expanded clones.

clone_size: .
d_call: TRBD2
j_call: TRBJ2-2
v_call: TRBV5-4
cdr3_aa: CASSSSGGPRTGELFF
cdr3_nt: TGTGCCAGCAGCTCCAGCGGGGGCCCGCGGACCGGGGAGCTGTTTTTT

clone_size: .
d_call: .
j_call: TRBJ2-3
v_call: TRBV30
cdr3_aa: CAWSVLVGATQYF
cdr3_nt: TGTGCCTGGAGTGTACTAGTCGGGGCTACGCAGTATTTT

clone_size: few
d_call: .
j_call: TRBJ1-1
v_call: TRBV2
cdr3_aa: CASRSDVGTEAFF
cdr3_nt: TGTGCCAGCAGAAGCGATGTAGGCACTGAAGCTTTCTTT

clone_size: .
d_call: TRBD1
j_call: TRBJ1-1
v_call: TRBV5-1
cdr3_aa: CASSFTGTGAQNTEAFF
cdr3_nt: TGCGCCAGCAGCTTTACCGGGACAGGGGCACAAAACACTGAAGCTTTCTTT

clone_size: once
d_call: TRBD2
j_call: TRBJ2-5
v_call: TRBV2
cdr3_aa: CASSEALGGGETQYF
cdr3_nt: TGTGCCAGCAGTGAAGCGCTTGGCGGGGGTGAGACCCAGTACTTC

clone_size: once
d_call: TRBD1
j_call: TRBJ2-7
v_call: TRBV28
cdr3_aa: CASSGETGPFSYEQYF
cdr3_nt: TGTGCCAGCAGTGGCGAGACAGGGCCCTTCTCCTACGAGCAGTACTTC

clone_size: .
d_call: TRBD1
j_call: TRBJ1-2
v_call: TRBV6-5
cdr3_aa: CASSYSAGGYGYTF
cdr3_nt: TGTGCCAGCAGTTACTCGGCAGGGGGCTATGGCTACACCTTC

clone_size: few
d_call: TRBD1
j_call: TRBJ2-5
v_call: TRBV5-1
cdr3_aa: CASSLAGGYETQYF
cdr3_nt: TGCGCCAGCAGCTTGGCAGGGGGCTATGAGACCCAGTACTTC

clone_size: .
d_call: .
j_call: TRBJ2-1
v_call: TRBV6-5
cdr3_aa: CASSYAGSSSYNEQFF
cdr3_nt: TGTGCCAGCAGTTATGCGGGGAGCAGCTCCTACAATGAGCAGTTCTTC

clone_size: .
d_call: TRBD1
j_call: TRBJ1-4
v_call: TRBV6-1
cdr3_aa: CASSEPGQGLREKLFF
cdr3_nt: TGTGCCAGCAGTGAACCGGGACAGGGGTTGCGAGAAAAACTGTTTTTT

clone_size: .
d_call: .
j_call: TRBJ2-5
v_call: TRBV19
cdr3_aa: CASSSPGHKETQYF
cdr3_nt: TGTGCCAGTAGTTCACCGGGACACAAAGAGACCCAGTACTTC

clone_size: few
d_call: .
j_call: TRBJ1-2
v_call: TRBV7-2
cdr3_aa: CASSPQPLGGGYGYTF
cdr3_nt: TGTGCCAGCAGCCCTCAACCGCTTGGGGGAGGATATGGCTACACCTTC

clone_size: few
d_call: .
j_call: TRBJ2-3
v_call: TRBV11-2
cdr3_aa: CASSQDRGSTDTQYF
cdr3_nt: TGTGCCAGCAGTCAAGATCGGGGGAGCACAGATACGCAGTATTTT

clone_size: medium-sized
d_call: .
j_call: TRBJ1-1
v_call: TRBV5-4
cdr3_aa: CASSPGPMNTEAFF
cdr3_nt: TGTGCCAGCAGCCCGGGGCCCATGAACACTGAAGCTTTCTTT

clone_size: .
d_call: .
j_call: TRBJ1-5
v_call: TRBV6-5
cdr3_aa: CASSPGGGGQPQHF
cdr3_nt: TGTGCCAGCAGTCCCGGGGGGGGCGGGCAGCCCCAGCATTTT

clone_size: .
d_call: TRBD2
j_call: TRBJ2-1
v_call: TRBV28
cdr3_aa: CASTPPGLDYNEQFF
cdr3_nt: TGTGCCAGCACCCCCCCGGGACTAGATTATAATGAGCAGTTCTTC

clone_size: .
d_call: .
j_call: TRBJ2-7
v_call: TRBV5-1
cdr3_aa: CASSSPNGVGDEQYF
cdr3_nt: TGCGCCAGCAGCTCCCCGAACGGGGTAGGGGACGAGCAGTACTTC

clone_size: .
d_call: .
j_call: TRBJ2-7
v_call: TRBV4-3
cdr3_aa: CASSLGDEQYF
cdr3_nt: TGCGCCAGCAGTCTAGGGGACGAGCAGTACTTC

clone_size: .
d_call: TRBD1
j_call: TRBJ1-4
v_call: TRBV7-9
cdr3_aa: CASSPGQGTTNEKLFF
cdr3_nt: TGTGCCAGCAGCCCGGGACAGGGGACAACTAATGAAAAACTGTTTTTT

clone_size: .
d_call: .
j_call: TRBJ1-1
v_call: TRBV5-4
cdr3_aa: CASSWQGRTEAFF
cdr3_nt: TGTGCCAGCAGCTGGCAGGGTAGAACTGAAGCTTTCTTT

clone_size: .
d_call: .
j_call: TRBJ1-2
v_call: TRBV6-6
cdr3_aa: CASRHSSGENYGYTF
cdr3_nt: TGTGCCAGCAGGCACAGCTCAGGGGAGAACTATGGCTACACCTTC